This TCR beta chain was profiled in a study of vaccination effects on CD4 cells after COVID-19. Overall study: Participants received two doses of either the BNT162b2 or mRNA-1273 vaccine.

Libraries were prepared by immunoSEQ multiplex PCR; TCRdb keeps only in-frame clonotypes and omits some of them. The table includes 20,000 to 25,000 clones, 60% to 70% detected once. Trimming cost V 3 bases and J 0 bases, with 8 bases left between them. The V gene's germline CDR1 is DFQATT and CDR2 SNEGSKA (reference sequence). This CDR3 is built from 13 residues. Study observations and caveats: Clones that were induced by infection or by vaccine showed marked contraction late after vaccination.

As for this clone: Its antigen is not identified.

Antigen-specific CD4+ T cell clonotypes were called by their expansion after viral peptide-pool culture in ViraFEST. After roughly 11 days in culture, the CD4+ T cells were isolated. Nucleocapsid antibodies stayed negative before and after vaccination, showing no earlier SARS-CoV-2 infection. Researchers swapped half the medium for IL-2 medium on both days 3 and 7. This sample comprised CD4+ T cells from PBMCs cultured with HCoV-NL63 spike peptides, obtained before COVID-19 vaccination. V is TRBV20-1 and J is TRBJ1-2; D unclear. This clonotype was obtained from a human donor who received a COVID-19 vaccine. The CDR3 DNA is TGCAGTGCTAGTGGGAGCACTAACTATGGCTACACCTTC. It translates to CSASGSTNYGYTF.